One sample yielded the 22 T cell receptor beta chains listed below, sequenced in a study of blood T cell repertoires in COVID-19. Sequenced by immunoSEQ multiplex PCR; TCRdb stores in-frame clones only, minus some. In the table there are roughly 60,000 clones, about nine tenths of which are singletons. Sequenced sample: peripheral blood. The receptors originated from a woman of 80 years or more with active COVID-19.

This sequence joins TRBV5-6 and TRBJ2-3; 8 bases are shared with TRBD2. The CDR3 totals 16 residues. Germline values: CDR1 SGHDT, CDR2 YYEEEE. Germline trimming cut 6 bases from V and 2 bases from J; bases unmatched to any gene: 11. The CDR3 is CASIKTSATNTDTQYF. CDR3 DNA: TGTGCCAGCATTAAGACTAGCGCAACGAACACAGATACGCAGTATTTT.

V usage is TRBV25-1 and J usage is TRBJ2-1, with a possible D match to TRBD1 (7 bases). V lost 4 bases and J lost 3, with 13 bases in between. The CDR3 loop spans 15 amino acids. The germline V gene encodes CDR1 MGHDK and CDR2 SYGVNS. CDR3 sequence reads: CASSGNRGLYNEQFF. The DNA for the CDR3 is TGTGCCAGCAGTGGGAACAGGGGACTCTACAATGAGCAGTTCTTC.

The rearrangement uses TRBV5-4 and TRBJ2-5, with 13 bases matching TRBD2. This CDR3 has 16 residues. Germline CDR1 SGHNT, CDR2 YYREEE (reference sequence). Germline trimming cut 4 bases from V and 5 bases from J; bases unmatched to any gene: 8. The CDR3 DNA reads as TGTGCCAGCAGCGAGACGACTAGCGGGGGGCTTGAGACCCAGTACTTC. Amino acids: CASSETTSGGLETQYF.

In this sample, this clone turned up once. The chain couples TRBV27 to TRBJ2-7, with D possibly matching TRBD2 (6 bases). Trimming left V 4 bases short and J 12 bases short, with 13 bases between. Germline V lookup: CDR1 MNHEY, CDR2 SMNVEV (reference sequence). The CDR3 is made up of 11 amino acids. CDR3 protein: CASSSLARTYF. The DNA of the CDR3 is TGTGCCAGCAGTTCCCTAGCGCGTACGTACTTC.

The V call is TRBV5-6, the J call TRBJ2-7; D remains ambiguous. Germline lookup yields CDR1 SGHDT and CDR2 YYEEEE. CDR3 length equals 13 residues. Trimming removed 6 bases at V and 3 bases at J, with 13 bases between. The CDR3 bases are TGTGCCAGCAATCCAGGCCGTAGCTACGAGCAGTACTTC. Its protein is CASNPGRSYEQYF.

The chain links TRBV5-4 to TRBJ2-5; TRBD1 aligns across 8 bases. Looked up from germline, CDR1 is SGHNT and CDR2 is YYREEE (reference sequence). The length of the CDR3 is 14 residues. Trimming took 2 bases from V and 3 from J; bases not matched to a gene: 3. CDR3 DNA: TGTGCCAGCAGCTTTTTACAGGGGGAAGAGACCCAGTACTTC. Amino acid sequence: CASSFLQGEETQYF.

This rearrangement joins TRBV3-1 (or the pseudogene TRBV3-2) to TRBJ2-5; D remains unclear. V gave up 3 bases and J gave up 4 bases, with 15 bases separating them. This CDR3 has 15 residues. From germline, CDR1 is LGHDT and CDR2 YNNKEL (reference sequence). CDR3 nucleotide sequence: TGTGCCAGCAGCCACTCGCTTAGACGGAGAGAGACCCAGTACTTC. Translation gives CASSHSLRRRETQYF.

The chain is built from TRBV27 and TRBJ2-7; 10 nucleotides match TRBD1. The CDR3 length is 13 residues. With 6 bases clipped from V and 7 bases from J, the junction kept 6 bases outside the gene matches. The germline CDR1 and CDR2 sequences are MNHEY and SMNVEV (reference sequence). This CDR3 reads CASSRDRGGEQYF. In nucleotides, the CDR3 is TGTGCCAGCAGCCGGGACAGGGGTGGGGAGCAGTACTTC.

The V and J genes are TRBV7-2 and TRBJ2-3, with 14 nucleotides matching TRBD2. Losses at the gene ends were 4 bases for V and 0 bases for J; bases not matched to a gene: 6. CDR1 is SGHTA and CDR2 is FQGNSA in the germline V gene. This CDR3 is built from 18 residues. CDR3: CASSSWTSGGYSTDTQYF. The CDR3 nucleotides read TGTGCCAGCAGCTCGTGGACTAGCGGGGGGTATAGCACAGATACGCAGTATTTT.

V gene TRBV5-6 combines with J gene TRBJ2-3, with no clear D. The CDR3 consists of 14 residues. V lost 0 bases and J 3 bases, leaving 8 bases between the germline ends. CDR1 is SGHDT and CDR2 is YYEEEE in the germline V gene. The CDR3 reads CASSLVGPTDTQYF. The CDR3 DNA reads as TGTGCCAGCAGCTTGGTTGGGCCGACAGATACGCAGTATTTT.

This clone was seen a few times. Mismatch with germline at one junction end may stem from a read error. The chain employs TRBV19 and TRBJ2-2, with D perhaps TRBD2 (5 bases). Germline CDR1 is LNHDA and CDR2 is SQIVND (reference sequence). This CDR3 has 15 amino acids. CDR3 residues: CASSIRERSTGELFF. The DNA for the CDR3 is TGTGCCAGCAGTATCCGGGAACGGAGCACCGGGGAGCTGTTTTTT.

The V and J genes are TRBV30 and TRBJ2-6; TRBD1 aligns across 10 bases. With 3 bases clipped from V and 4 bases from J, the junction kept 12 bases outside the gene matches. CDR1 and CDR2 (germline): GTSNPN, SVGIG (reference sequence). This CDR3 comprises 18 residues. The CDR3, as DNA: TGTGCCTGGAGACGGAGTGACAGGGGGCGCTTGGGGGCCAACGTCCTGACTTTC. It yields the protein CAWRRSDRGRLGANVLTF.

The gene calls are TRBV3-1 (or the pseudogene TRBV3-2) and TRBJ2-3; 13 bases fit TRBD2. V was clipped by 6 bases and J by 0 bases; unmatched bases: 6. This CDR3 is built from 17 residues. Germline values: CDR1 LGHDT, CDR2 YNNKEL (reference sequence). Written as DNA, the CDR3 is TGTGCCAGCAGTTTGACTAGCGGGGGGTCTAGCACAGATACGCAGTATTTT. Translation gives CASSLTSGGSSTDTQYF.

The rearrangement uses TRBV2 and TRBJ1-6; D gene uncertain. Trimming cost V 6 bases and J 8 bases, with 11 bases left between them. The CDR3 length is 13 residues. Germline V gene lookup returns CDR1 SNHLY and CDR2 FYNNEI. The CDR3: CASRREADSPLHF. For the CDR3, the DNA is TGTGCCAGCAGAAGAGAGGCGGATTCACCCCTCCACTTT.

J is TRBJ2-7 and V is TRBV5-4; 8 bases agree with TRBD1. CDR1 is SGHNT, CDR2 YYREEE, per germline (reference sequence). The CDR3 consists of 14 residues. Unmatched junction bases numbered 10, after V lost 6 bases and J lost 5 bases. In DNA, the CDR3 is TGTGCCAGCACCAACCGGACAGGGAAGAACGAGCAGTACTTC. Its translation: CASTNRTGKNEQYF.

V is TRBV5-1 and J is TRBJ2-2; 9 nucleotides line up with TRBD2. J gave up 6 bases and V 3 bases, and 9 bases lay outside the gene matches. The germline V gene encodes CDR1 SGHRS and CDR2 YFSETQ. The CDR3 contains 16 residues. The CDR3: CASSSPGGGASGELFF. The CDR3 coding sequence is TGCGCCAGCAGCTCTCCGGGCGGGGGGGCGTCCGGGGAGCTGTTTTTT.

This chain connects TRBV10-3 to TRBJ2-7; 9 positions match TRBD2. V trimming: 3 bases; J trimming: 6 bases; junction bases outside the gene matches: 12. The germline CDR1 and CDR2 sequences are ENHRY and SYGVKD. This CDR3 has 16 amino acids. In DNA, the CDR3 is TGTGCCATCAGTGAAAATCTGGCCAAAGCGGGGGGCGAGCAGTACTTC. Protein sequence: CAISENLAKAGGEQYF.

This rearrangement joins TRBV24-1 to TRBJ2-2, with TRBD2 matching 14 bases. The germline CDR1 and CDR2 sequences are KGHDR and SFDVKD. This CDR3 is 19 amino acids long. Trimming at V came to 4 bases and at J to 4 bases, leaving 10 bases not matched to a gene. The DNA for the CDR3 is TGTGCCACCAGTGAGCCACCGGGACTAGCGGGGGCGCGCACCGGGGAGCTGTTTTTT. Residues: CATSEPPGLAGARTGELFF.

V gene TRBV12-3 or TRBV12-4 combines with J gene TRBJ1-2, with D perhaps matching TRBD1 (5 bases). The CDR3 spans 13 residues. Trimming took 5 bases from V and 6 from J, leaving 13 bases between them. The DNA for the CDR3 is TGTGCCAGCAGTCAAAGGGGTAAGGATGGCTACACCTTC. Residues: CASSQRGKDGYTF.

The V call is TRBV6-1, the J call TRBJ2-4; 10 bases map to TRBD1. The CDR3 totals 14 residues. CDR1 MNHNS and CDR2 SASEGT come from the germline V gene. V trimming: 3 bases; J trimming: 6 bases; junction bases outside the gene matches: 2. CDR3 sequence (DNA): TGTGCCAGCAGTGACGGGGACAGGGGAAACATTCAGTACTTC. This sequence encodes CASSDGDRGNIQYF.

This clone was seen only once. The V call is TRBV19, the J call TRBJ1-5, with 8 bases that match TRBD1. This CDR3 spans 15 amino acids. The junction had 5 bases not matched to a gene; V was cut back by 1 base and J by 6 bases. In germline, CDR1 is LNHDA, CDR2 SQIVND (reference sequence). The CDR3 spells CASSIATGVGQPQHF. CDR3 nucleotides: TGTGCCAGTAGTATAGCGACAGGGGTGGGTCAGCCCCAGCATTTT. Full variable domain (rest looked up from reference TRBV19 and TRBJ1-5): DGGITQSPKYLFRKEGQNVTLSCEQNLNHDAMYWYRQDPGQGLRLIYYSQIVNDFQKGDIAEGYSVSREKKESFPLTVTSAQKNPTAFYLCASSIATGVGQPQHFGDGTRLSIL.

This chain joins TRBV10-3 and TRBJ2-7; 12 bases line up with TRBD2. The CDR3 length is 15 residues. Germline lookup yields CDR1 ENHRY and CDR2 SYGVKD. V trimming: 5 bases; J trimming: 2 bases; junction bases outside the gene matches: 4. The CDR3, as DNA: TGTGCCATCAGTAGGGGACTAGCGGGCCCCTACGAGCAGTACTTC. Residues: CAISRGLAGPYEQYF.